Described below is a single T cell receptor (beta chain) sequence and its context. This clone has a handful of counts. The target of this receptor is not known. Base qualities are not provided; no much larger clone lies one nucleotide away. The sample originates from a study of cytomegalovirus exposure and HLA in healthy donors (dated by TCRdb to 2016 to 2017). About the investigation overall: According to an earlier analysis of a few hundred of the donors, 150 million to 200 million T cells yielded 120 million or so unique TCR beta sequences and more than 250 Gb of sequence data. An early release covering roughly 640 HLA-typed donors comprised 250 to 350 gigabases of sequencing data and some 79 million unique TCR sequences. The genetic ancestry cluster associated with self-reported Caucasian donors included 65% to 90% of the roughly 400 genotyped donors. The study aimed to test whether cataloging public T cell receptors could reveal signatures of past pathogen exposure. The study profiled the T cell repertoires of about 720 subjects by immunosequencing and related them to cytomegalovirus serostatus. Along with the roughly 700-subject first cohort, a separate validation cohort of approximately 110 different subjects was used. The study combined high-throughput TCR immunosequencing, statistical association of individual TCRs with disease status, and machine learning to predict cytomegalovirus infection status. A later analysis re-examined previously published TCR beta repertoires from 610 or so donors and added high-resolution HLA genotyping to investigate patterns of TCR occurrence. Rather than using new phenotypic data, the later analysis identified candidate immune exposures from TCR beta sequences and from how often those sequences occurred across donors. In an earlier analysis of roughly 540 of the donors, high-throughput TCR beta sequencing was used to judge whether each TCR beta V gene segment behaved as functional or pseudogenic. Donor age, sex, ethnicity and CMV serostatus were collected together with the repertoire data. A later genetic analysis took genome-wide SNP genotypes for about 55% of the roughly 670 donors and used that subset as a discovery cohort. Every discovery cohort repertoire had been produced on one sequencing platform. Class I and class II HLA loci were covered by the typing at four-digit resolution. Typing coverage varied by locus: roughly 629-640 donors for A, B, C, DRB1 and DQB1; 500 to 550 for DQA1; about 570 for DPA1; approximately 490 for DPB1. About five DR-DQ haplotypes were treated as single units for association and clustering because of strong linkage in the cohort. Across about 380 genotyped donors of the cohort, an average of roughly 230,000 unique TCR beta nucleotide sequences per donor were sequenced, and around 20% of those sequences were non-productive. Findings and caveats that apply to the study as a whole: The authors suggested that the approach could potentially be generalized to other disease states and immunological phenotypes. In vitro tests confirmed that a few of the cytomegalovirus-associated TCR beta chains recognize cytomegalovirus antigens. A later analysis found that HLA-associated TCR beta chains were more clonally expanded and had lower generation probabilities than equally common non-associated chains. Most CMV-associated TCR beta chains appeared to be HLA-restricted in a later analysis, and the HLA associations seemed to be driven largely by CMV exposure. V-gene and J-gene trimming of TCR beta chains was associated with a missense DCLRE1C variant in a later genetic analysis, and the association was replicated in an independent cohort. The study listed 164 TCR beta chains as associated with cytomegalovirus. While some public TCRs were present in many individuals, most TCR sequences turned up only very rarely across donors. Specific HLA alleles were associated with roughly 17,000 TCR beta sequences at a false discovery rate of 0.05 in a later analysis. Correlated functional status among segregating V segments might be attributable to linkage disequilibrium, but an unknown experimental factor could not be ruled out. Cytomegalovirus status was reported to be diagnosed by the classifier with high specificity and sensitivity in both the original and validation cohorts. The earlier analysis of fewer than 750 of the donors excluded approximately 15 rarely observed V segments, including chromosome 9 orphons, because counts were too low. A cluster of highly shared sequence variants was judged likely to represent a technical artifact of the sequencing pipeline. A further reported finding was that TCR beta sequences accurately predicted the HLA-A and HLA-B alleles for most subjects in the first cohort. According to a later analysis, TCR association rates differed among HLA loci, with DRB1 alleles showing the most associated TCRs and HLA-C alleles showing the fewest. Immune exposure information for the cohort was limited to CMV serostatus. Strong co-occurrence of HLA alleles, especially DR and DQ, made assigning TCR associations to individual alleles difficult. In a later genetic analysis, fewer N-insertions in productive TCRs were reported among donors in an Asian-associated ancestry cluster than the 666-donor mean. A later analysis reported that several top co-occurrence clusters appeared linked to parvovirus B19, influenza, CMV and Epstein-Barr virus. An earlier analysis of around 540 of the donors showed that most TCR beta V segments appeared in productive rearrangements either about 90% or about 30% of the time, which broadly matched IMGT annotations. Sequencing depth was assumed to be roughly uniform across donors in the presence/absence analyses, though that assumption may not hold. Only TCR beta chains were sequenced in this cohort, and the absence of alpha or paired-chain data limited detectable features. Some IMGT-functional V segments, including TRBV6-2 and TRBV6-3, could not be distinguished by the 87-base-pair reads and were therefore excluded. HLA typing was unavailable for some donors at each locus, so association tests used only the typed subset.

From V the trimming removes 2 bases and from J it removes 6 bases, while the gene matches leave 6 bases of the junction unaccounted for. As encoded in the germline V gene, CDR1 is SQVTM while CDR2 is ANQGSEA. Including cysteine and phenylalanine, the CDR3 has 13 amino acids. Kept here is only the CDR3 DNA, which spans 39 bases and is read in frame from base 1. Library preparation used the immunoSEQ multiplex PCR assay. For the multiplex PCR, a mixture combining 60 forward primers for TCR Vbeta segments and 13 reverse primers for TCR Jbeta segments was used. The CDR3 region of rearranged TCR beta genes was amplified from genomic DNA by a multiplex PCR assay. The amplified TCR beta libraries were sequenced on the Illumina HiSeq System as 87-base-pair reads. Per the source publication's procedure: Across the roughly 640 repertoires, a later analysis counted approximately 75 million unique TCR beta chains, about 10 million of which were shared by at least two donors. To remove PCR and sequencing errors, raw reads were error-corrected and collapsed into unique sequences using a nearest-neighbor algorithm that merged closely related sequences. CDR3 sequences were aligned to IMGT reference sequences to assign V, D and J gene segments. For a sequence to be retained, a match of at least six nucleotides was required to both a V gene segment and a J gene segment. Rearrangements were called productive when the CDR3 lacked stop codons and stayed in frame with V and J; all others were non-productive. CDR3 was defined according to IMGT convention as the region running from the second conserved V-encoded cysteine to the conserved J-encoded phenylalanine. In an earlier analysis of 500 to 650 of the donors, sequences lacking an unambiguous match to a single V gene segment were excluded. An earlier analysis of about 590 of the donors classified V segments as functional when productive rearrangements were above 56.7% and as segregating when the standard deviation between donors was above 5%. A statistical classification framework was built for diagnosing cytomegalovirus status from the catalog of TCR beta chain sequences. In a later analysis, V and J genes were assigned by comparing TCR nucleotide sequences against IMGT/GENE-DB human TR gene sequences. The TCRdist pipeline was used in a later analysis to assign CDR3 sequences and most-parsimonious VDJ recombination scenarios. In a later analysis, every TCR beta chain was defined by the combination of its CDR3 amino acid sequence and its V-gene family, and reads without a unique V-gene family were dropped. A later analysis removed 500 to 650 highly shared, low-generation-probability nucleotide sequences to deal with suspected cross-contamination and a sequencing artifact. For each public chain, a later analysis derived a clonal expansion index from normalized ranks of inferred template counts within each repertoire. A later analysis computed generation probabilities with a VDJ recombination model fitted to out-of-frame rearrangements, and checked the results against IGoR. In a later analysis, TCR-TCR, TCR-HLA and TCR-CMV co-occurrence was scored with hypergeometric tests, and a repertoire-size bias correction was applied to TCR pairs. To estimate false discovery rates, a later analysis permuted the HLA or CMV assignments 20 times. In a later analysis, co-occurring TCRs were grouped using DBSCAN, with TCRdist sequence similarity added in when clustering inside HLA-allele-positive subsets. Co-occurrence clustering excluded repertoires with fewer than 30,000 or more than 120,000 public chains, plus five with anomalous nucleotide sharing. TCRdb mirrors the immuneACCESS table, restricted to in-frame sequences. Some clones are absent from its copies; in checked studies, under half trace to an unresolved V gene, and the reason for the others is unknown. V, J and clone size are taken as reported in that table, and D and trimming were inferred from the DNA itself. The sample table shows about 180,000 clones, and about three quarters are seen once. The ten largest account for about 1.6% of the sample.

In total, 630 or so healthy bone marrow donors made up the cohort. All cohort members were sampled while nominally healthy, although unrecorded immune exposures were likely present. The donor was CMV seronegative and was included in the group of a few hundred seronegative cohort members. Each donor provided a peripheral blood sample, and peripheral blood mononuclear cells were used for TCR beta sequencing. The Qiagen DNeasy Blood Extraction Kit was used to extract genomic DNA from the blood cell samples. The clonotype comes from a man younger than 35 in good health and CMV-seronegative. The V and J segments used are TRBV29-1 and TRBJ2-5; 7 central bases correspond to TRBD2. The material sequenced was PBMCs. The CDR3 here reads CSVERGSGQTQYF. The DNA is TGCAGCGTTGAAAGAGGTAGCGGGCAGACCCAGTACTTC.